This TCR beta chain was sequenced during a study of cytomegalovirus exposure and HLA in healthy donors. Study findings and constraints: In vitro, three CMV-associated chains proved specific for CMV antigens. A later analysis found first-cohort TCR clusters tended to co-occur in the approximately 110 validation repertoires. It was approximately 150 TCR beta chains that were listed as cytomegalovirus-associated.

Concerning this clone: The target antigen is unknown.

The table came from immunoSEQ multiplex PCR; TCRdb's copy has only in-frame clones and leaves some out. Of 210,000 or so clones in the sample, about 90% are singletons; the top ten hold about 2.7%. The sequenced sample was PBMCs. The sequence was collected from a young woman in good health and CMV-seronegative.

CDR3 residues: CASSLPQMTYEQYF. The DNA of the CDR3 is TGTGCCAGCAGTTTGCCACAGATGACCTACGAGCAGTACTTC. The rearrangement links TRBV28 to TRBJ2-7; D remains unclear. Germline CDR1 MDHEN, CDR2 SYDVKM. This CDR3 region has 14 residues. Trimming shortened V by 3 bases and J by 2 bases, and 11 bases separated the two germline ends.